The sequence of this T cell receptor (beta chain) was determined in a study of cytomegalovirus exposure and HLA in healthy donors. A note on this clone: Its target is unknown.

General study results and limits: Specificity of a few CMV-associated chains for CMV antigens was verified in vitro. As a later analysis showed, a missense DCLRE1C variant was linked to trimming of TCR beta V- and J-genes. Sequencing depth roughly uniform across donors was assumed in presence/absence analyses.

The CDR3 runs 14 residues. Germline assignment: CDR1 MNHEY and CDR2 SMNVEV (reference sequence). V was shortened by 2 bases and J by 4 bases, with 11 bases between the two germline ends. The PCR used 60 Vbeta and 13 Jbeta primers. The assay was immunoSEQ multiplex PCR, and TCRdb's table has in-frame clones only and misses some. The sample lists about 150,000 clones, about two thirds seen once, with 2.4% in the top ten. This chain connects TRBV27 to TRBJ1-1; D gene ambiguous. This sequence was found in a woman between 40 and 55 years old in good health and CMV-seronegative. The sample taken for sequencing was PBMCs. This CDR3 reads CASSLTRRGTEAFF. Written as DNA, the CDR3 is TGTGCCAGCAGTTTAACGCGCCGCGGCACTGAAGCTTTCTTT.